This T cell receptor (beta chain) comes out of a study of cytomegalovirus exposure and HLA in healthy donors. Study-wide context: Early released data had around 79 million unique TCRs, all coming from HLA-typed donors. Study findings and constraints: There were some V segments, including TRBV6-2 and TRBV6-3, excluded as indistinguishable.

For this clone: Its antigen is still unknown.

Amplification used 60 Vbeta primers and 13 Jbeta primers. Profiled with immunoSEQ multiplex PCR; TCRdb holds only in-frame clones, not every one. Of over 100,000 clones in the sample, less than 70% were seen once. Trimming left V 5 bases short and J 0 bases short, with 10 bases between. Germline V gene data show CDR1 as MDHEN and CDR2 as SYDVKM. The CDR3 extends over 14 amino acids. This clonotype was obtained from a woman aged 70-85 years in good health and CMV-seropositive. The V and J genes are TRBV28 and TRBJ1-2, with D possibly being TRBD1 (6 bases). The sequencing input was PBMCs. The CDR3 loop reads CASSPGGANYGYTF. CDR3 coding DNA: TGTGCCAGCAGTCCGGGGGGCGCTAACTATGGCTACACCTTC.